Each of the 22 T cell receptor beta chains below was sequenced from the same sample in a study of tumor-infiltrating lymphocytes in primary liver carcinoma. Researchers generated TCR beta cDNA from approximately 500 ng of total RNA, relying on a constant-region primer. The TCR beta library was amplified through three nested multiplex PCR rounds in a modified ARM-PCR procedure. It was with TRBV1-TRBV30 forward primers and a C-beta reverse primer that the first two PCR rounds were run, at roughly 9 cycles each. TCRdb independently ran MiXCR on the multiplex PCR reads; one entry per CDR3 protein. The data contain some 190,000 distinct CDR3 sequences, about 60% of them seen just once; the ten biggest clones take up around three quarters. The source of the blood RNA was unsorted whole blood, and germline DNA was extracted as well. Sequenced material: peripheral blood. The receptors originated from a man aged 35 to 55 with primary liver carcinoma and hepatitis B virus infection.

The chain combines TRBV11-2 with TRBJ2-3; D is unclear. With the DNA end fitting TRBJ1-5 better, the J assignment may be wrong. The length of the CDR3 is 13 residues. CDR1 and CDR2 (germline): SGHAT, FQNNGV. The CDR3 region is CASSLGRTYTQHF. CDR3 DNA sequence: TGTGCCAGCAGCTTGGGTCGGACTTATACGCAGCATTTT.

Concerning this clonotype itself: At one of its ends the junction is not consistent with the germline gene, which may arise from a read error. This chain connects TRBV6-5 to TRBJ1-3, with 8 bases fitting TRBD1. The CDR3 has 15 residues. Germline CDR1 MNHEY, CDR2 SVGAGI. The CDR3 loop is CASSGDRSSRNTIYF. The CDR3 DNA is TGTGCCAGCAGTGGGGACAGGAGCTCTAGAAACACCATATATTTT.

The chain's CDR3 is CASSPDRVNNEQFF. The CDR3 nucleotides are TGCGCCAGCAGCCCGGACAGGGTAAACAATGAGCAGTTCTTC. The V and J genes are TRBV5-1 and TRBJ2-1; TRBD1 matches 8 bases. Germline V gives CDR1 SGHRS, CDR2 YFSETQ. The CDR3 has 14 residues. The J segment lost 5 bases and the V segment lost 4 bases, leaving 5 bases of the junction unmatched.

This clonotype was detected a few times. CDR3 loop: CASSQAIGATGYTF. For the CDR3, the DNA is TGCGCCAGCAGCCAGGCTATAGGGGCCACTGGCTACACCTTC. The genes are TRBV4-1 and TRBJ1-2, with D perhaps TRBD1 (5 bases). The CDR3 covers 14 residues. V was clipped by 3 bases and J by 7 bases, with 15 bases between them. Per germline, CDR1 MGHRA and CDR2 YSYEKL.

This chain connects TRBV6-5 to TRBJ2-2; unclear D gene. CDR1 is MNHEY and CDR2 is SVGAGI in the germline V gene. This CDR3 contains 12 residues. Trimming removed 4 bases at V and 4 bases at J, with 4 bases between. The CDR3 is CASSLFTGELFF. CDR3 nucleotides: TGTGCCAGCAGTTTGTTCACCGGGGAGCTGTTTTTT.

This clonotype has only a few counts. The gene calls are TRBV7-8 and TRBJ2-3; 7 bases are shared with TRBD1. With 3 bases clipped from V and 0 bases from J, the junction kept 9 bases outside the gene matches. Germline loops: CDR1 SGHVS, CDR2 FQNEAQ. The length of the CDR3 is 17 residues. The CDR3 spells CASSFQPGTASTDTQYF. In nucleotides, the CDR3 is TGTGCCAGCAGCTTCCAACCGGGGACAGCTAGCACAGATACGCAGTATTTT.

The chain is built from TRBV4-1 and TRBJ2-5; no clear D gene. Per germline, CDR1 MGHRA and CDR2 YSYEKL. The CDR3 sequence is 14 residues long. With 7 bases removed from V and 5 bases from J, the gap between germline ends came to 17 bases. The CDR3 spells CASKDERAFETQYF. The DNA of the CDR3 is TGCGCCAGCAAGGATGAAAGGGCCTTCGAGACCCAGTACTTC.

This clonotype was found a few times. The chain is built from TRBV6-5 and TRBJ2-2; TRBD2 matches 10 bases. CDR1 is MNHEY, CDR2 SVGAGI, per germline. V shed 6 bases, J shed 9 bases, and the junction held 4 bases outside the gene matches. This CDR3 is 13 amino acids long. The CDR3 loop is CASSLAGVRELFF. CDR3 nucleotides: TGTGCCAGCAGCCTAGCGGGAGTTCGGGAGCTGTTTTTT.

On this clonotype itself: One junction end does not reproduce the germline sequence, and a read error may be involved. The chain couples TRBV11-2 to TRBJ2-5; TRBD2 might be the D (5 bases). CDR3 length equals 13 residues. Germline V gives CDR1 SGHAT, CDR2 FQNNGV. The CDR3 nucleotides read TGTGCCAGCGGTCAGAGAGGGAAAAAGACCCAATACTTC. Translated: CASGQRGKKTQYF.

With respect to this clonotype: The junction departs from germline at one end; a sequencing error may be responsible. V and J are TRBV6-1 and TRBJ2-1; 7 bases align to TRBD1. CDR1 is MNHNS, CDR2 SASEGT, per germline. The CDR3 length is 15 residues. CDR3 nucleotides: TGTGCCAGCAGTGAGCTAGGACAGGAGATCAATAAGCAATTCTTC. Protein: CASSELGQEINKQFF.

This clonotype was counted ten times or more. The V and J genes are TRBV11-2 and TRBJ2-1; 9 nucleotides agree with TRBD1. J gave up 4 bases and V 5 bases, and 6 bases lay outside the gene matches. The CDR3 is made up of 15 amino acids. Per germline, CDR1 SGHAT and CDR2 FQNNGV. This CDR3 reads CASSLAGQGYNEQFF. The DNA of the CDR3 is TGTGCCAGCAGCCTCGCGGGACAGGGTTACAATGAGCAGTTCTTC.

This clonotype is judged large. CDR3 DNA: TGTGCCTGTCTGGGACTCAGCAGCGCCGGGGAGCTGTTTTTT. Translated, it gives CACLGLSSAGELFF. The genes are TRBV30 and TRBJ2-2, with D perhaps TRBD2 (6 bases). The CDR3 has 14 amino acids. Germline loops: CDR1 GTSNPN, CDR2 SVGIG (reference sequence). Trimming removed 6 bases at V and 6 bases at J, with 17 bases between.

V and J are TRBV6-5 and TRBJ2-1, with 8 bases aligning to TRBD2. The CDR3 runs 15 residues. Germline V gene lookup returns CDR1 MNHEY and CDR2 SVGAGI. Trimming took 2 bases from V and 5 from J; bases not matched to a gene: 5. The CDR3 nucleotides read TGTGCCAGCAGTTACATGGCGGGAGGCGACAATGAGCAGTTCTTC. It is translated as CASSYMAGGDNEQFF.

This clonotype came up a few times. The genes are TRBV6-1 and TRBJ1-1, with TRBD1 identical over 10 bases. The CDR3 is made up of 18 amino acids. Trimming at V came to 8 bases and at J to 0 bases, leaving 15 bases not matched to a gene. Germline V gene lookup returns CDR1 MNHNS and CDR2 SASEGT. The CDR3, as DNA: TGTGCCAGCCCCCCGGGGAGACAGGGGGCTTCAATGAACACTGAAGCTTTCTTT. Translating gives CASPPGRQGASMNTEAFF.

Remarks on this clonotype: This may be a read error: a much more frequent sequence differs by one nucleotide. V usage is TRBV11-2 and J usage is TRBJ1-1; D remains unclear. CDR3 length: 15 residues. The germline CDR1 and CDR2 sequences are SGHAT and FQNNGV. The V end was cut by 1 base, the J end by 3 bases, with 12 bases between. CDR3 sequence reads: CASSLVDPPDTEAFF. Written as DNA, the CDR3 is TGTGCCAGCAGCTTAGTGGATCCACCGGACACTGAAGCTTTCTTT. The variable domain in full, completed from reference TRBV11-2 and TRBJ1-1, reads EAGVAQSPRYKIIEKRQSVAFWCNPISGHATLYWYQQILGQGPKLLIQFQNNGVVDDSQLPKDRFSAERLKGVDSTLKIQPAKLEDSAVYLCASSLVDPPDTEAFFGQGTRLTVV.

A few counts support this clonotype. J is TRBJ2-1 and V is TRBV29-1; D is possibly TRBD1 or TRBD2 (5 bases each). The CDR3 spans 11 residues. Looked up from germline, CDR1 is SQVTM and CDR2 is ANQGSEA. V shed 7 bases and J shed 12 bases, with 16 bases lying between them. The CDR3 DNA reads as TGCAGCGGCGGACTGACAGAAGGGCAGTTCTTC. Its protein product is CSGGLTEGQFF.

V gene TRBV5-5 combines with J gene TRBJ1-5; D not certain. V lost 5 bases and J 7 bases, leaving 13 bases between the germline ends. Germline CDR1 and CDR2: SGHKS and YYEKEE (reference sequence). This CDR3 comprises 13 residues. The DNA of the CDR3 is TGTGCCAGCAGTTCGATAGGGAGCCAGCCCCAGCATTTT. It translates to CASSSIGSQPQHF.

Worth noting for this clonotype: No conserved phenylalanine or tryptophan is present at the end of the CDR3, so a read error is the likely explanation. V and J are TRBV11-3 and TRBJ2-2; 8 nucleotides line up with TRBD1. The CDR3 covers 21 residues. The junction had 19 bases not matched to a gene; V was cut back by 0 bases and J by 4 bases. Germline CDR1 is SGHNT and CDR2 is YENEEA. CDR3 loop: CASSLELTGETLGGPTGELFL. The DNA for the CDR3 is TGTGCCAGCAGCTTAGAACTGACAGGGGAGACGTTGGGGGGCCCCACCGGGGAGCTGTTTTTA.

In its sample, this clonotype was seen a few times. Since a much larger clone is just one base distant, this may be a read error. CDR3 protein: CASSPMGIGYNGQFF. CDR3 sequence (DNA): TGTGCCAGCAGCCCTATGGGGATAGGCTACAATGGGCAGTTCTTC. The chain carries TRBV11-3 and TRBJ2-1; unclear D gene. Per the germline V gene, CDR1 is SGHNT and CDR2 is YENEEA. The CDR3 loop spans 15 amino acids.

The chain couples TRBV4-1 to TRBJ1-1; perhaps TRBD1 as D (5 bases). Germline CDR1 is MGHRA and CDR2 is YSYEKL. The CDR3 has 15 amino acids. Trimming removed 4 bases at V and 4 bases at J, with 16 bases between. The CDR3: CASSRYRCEGTEAFF. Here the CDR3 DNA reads TGCGCCAGCAGCCGATACAGGTGCGAGGGCACTGAAGCTTTCTTT.

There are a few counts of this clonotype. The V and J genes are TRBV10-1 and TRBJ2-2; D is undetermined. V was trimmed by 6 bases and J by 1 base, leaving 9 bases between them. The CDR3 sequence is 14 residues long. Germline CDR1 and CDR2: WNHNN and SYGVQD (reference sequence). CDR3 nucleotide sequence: TGCGCCAGCAGGGAACAAGTGAACACCGGGGAGCTGTTTTTT. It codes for CASREQVNTGELFF.

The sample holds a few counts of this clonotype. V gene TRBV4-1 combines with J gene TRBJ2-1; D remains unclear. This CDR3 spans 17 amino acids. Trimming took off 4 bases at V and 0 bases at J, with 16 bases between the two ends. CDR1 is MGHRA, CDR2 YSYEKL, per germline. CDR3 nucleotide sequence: TGCGCCAGCAGCCCCAAGGCACTAACCCGCTCCTACAATGAGCAGTTCTTC. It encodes CASSPKALTRSYNEQFF.